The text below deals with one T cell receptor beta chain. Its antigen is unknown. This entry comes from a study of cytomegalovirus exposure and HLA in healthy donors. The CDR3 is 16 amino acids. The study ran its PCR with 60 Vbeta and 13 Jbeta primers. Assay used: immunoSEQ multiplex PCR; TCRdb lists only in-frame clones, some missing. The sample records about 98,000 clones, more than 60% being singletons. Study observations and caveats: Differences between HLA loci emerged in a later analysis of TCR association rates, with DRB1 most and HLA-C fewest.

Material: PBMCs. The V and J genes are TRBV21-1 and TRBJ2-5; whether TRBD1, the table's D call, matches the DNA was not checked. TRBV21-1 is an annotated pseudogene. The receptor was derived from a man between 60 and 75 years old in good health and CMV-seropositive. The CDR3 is CASSKATGGPQETQYF. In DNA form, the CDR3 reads TGTGCCAGCAGCAAAGCTACAGGGGGCCCCCAAGAGACCCAGTACTTC.